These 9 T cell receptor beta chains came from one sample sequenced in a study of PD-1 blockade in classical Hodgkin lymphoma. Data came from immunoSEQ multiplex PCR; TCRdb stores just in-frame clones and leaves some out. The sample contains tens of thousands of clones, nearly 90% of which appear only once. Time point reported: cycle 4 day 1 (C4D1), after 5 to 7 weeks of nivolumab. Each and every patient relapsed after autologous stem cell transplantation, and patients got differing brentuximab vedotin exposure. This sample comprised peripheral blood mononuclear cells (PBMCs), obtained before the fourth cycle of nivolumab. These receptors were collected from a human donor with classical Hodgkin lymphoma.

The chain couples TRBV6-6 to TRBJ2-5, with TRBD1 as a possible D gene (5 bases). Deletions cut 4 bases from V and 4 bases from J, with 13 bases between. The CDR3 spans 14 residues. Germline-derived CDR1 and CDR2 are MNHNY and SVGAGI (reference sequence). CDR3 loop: CASSSTQAPETQYF. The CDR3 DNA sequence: TGTGCCAGCAGTTCCACACAGGCCCCAGAGACCCAGTACTTC.

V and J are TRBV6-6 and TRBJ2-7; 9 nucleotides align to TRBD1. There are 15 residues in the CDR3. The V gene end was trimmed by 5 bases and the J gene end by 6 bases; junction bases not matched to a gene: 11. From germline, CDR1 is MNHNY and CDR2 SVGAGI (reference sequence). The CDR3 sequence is CASSPITGTGIEQYF. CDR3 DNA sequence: TGTGCCAGCAGTCCAATAACCGGGACAGGGATCGAGCAGTACTTC.

CDR3 DNA: TGCGCCAGCAGCCTGACAGGGTTTCAAGAGACCCAGTACTTC. As protein: CASSLTGFQETQYF. The rearrangement uses TRBV5-1 and TRBJ2-5, with TRBD1 identical over 7 bases. The CDR3 covers 14 residues. V was clipped by 4 bases and J by 2 bases; unmatched bases: 5. The V gene's germline CDR1 is SGHRS and CDR2 YFSETQ. Full variable domain (remainder filled in from reference TRBV5-1 and TRBJ2-5): KAGVTQTPRYLIKTRGQQVTLSCSPISGHRSVSWYQQTPGQGLQFLFEYFSETQRNKGNFPGRFSGRQFSNSRSEMNVSTLELGDSALYLCASSLTGFQETQYFGPGTRLLVL.

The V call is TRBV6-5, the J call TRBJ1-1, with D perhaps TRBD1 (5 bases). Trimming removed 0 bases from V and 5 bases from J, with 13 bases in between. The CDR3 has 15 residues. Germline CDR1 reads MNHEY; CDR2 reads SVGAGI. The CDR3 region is CASSYSSGRSTEAFF. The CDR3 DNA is TGTGCCAGCAGTTACTCGTCAGGGAGAAGTACTGAAGCTTTCTTT.

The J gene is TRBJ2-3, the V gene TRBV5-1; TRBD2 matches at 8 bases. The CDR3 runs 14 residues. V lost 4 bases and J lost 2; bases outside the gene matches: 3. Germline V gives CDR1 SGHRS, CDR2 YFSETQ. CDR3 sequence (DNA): TGCGCCAGCAGCCTGCGGGGGGACACAGATACGCAGTATTTT. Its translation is CASSLRGDTDTQYF.

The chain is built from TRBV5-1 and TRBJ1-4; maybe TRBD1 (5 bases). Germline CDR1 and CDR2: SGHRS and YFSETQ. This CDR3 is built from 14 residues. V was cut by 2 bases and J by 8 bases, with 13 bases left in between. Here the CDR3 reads CASSFGAGGEKLFF. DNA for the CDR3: TGCGCCAGCAGCTTCGGGGCGGGGGGAGAAAAACTGTTTTTT.

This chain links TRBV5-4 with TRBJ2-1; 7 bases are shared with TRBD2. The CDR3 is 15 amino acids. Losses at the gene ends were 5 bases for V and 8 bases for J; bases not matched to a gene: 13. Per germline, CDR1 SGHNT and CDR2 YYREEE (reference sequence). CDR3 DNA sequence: TGTGCCAGCAGACCTATACTAGCGAGGTTGGATGAGCAGTTCTTC. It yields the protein CASRPILARLDEQFF.

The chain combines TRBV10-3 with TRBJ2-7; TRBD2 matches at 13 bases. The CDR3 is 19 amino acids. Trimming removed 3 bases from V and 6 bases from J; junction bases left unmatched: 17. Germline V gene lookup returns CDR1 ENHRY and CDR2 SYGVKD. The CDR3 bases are TGTGCCATCAGTGATCCACAGTCGGGACTAGCGGGGCCTCCCAGCGAGCAGTACTTC. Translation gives CAISDPQSGLAGPPSEQYF.

CDR3 in DNA: TGCAGCGTCCCCCTCCCCGGGACAGGGAGCTACGAGCAGTACTTC. As protein: CSVPLPGTGSYEQYF. The chain recombines TRBV29-1 with TRBJ2-7; TRBD1 matches 9 bases. With V trimmed by 6 bases and J by 3 bases, 12 bases remained unmatched. This CDR3 comprises 15 residues. CDR1 and CDR2 (germline): SQVTM, ANQGSEA.